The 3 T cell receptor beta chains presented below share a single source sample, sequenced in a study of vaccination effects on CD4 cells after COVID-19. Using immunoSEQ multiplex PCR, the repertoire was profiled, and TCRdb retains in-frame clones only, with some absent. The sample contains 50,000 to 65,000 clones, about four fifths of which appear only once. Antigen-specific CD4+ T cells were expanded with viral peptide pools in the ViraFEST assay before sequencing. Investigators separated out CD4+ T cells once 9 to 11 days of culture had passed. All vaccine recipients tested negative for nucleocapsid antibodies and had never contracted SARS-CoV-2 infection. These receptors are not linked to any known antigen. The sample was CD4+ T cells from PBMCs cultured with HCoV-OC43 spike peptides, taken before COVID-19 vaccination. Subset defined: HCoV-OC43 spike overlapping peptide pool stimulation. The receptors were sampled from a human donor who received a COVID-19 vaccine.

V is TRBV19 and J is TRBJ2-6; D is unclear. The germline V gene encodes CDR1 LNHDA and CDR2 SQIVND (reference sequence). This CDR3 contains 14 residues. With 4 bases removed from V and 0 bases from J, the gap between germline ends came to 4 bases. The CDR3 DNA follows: TGTGCCAGTAGTAAGCTCTCTGGGGCCAACGTCCTGACTTTC. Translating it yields CASSKLSGANVLTF.

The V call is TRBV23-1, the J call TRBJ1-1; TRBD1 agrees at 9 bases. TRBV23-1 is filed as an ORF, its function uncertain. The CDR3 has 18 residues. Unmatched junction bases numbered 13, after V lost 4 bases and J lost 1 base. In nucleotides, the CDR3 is TGCGCCAGCAGTCGAACCGAAACACAGGGGGCAAAGAACACTGAAGCTTTCTTT. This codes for CASSRTETQGAKNTEAFF.

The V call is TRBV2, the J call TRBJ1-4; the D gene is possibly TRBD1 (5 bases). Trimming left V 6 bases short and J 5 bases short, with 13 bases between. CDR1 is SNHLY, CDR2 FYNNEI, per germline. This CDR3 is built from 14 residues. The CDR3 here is CASRVQAPNEKLFF. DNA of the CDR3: TGTGCCAGCAGGGTACAGGCCCCGAATGAAAAACTGTTTTTT.